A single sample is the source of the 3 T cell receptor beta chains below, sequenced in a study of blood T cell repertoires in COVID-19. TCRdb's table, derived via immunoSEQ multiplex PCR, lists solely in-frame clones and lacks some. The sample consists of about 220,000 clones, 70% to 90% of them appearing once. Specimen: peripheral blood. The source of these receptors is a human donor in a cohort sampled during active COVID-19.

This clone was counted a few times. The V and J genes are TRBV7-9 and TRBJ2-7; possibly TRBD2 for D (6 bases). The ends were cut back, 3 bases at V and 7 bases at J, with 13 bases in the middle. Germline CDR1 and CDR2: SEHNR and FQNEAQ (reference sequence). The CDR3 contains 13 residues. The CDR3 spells CASSFGGEEEQYF. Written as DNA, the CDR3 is TGTGCCAGCAGCTTCGGGGGAGAGGAGGAGCAGTACTTC.

Written as DNA, the CDR3 is TGTGCCAGCTCATTCGCGAACACCGGGGAGCTGTTTTTT. Its protein is CASSFANTGELFF. The V and J genes are TRBV18 and TRBJ2-2; the D is unclear. V gave up 5 bases and J gave up 0 bases, with 4 bases separating them. The length of the CDR3 is 13 residues. Germline CDR1 is KGHSH and CDR2 is LQKENI. Variable domain in full (rest from reference TRBV18 and TRBJ2-2): NAGVMQNPRHLVRRRGQEARLRCSPMKGHSHVYWYRQLPEEGLKFMVYLQKENIIDESGMPKERFSAEFPKEGPSILRIQQVVRGDSAAYFCASSFANTGELFFGEGSRLTVL.

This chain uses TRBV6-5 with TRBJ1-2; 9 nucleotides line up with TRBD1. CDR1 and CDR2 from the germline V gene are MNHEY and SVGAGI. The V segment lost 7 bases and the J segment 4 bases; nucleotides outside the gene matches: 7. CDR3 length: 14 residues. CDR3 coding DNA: TGTGCCAGCACCGCACAGGGGGCCCGCTATGGCTACACCTTC. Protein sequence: CASTAQGARYGYTF.